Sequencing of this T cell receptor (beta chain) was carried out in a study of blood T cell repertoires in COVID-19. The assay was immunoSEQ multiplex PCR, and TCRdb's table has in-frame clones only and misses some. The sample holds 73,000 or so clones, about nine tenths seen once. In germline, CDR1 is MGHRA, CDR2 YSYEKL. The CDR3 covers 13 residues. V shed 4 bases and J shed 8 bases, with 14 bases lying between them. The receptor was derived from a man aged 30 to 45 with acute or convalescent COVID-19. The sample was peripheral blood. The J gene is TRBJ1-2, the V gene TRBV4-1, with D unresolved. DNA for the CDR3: TGCGCCAGCAGCCCGCGCGGGATCGGAGGCTACACCTTC. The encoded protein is CASSPRGIGGYTF.